This is a list of T cell receptor beta chains from one sample in a study of CD8 T cells in ankylosing spondylitis. TCRdb ran MiXCR on the 5' RACE reads and lists one entry per CDR3 protein. The table records 350,000 to 450,000 distinct CDR3 sequences, around 26% of them present only once. The sample consisted of blood, either unsorted or a sorted T cell fraction (not recorded which). These receptors originate from a male donor with ankylosing spondylitis. The conserved cysteine and the conserved F or W are not part of the CDR3 here. A D gene is named only where the DNA matches it firmly.

d_gene	v_gene	CDR3aa
.	TRBV20-1	SARSGTENQPQH
.	TRBV27	ASGGTGANVLT
.	TRBV12-3/TRBV12-4	ASRPHPANTEAF
.	TRBV20-1	SAQRLHRGLYEQY
.	TRBV27	ASSFGQNMNTEAF
TRBD2	TRBV20-1	SARPSGRGTGELF
TRBD1	TRBV19	ASSRDRADTEAF
TRBD2	TRBV5-1	ASSLEPSSGGTDTQY
TRBD2	TRBV11-2	ASSSSSGRTYEQY
.	TRBV5-1	ASSVGHRSGNTIY
TRBD2	TRBV12-3/TRBV12-4	ASSLLAGIQNEQF
.	TRBV7-2	ASSLESSRYTGELF
.	TRBV5-1	ASSSHSSGANVLT
.	TRBV20-1	SGAGPNTEAF
TRBD1	TRBV5-1	ASSAGTGFTEAF
.	TRBV5-1	ASSLVGASGADTQY
TRBD2	TRBV7-2	ASSLMREGHEQY
.	TRBV7-2	ASSLIPGTGELF
TRBD1	TRBV7-9	ASSTSGTAPYEQY
.	TRBV7-9	ASSREGGQPQH
TRBD1	TRBV12-3/TRBV12-4	ASSPRQGKTDTQY
.	TRBV2	ASSATNLKEQF
TRBD2	TRBV5-1	ASSLGGTSGNYEQY
.	TRBV7-8	ASINGQDTQY
.	TRBV10-1	ASSESAKAYNEQF
.	TRBV11-2	ASSITGSNSPLH
TRBD1	TRBV29-1	SVVGEQGDPYEQY
.	TRBV11-2	ASSLVAAVSGSIAKNIQY
.	TRBV6-5	ASSYPVKGGDNQPQH
TRBD1	TRBV20-1	SARRDRGWETQY
TRBD1	TRBV5-1	ASSLRQGAPDTEAF
TRBD2	TRBV12-3/TRBV12-4	ACCPRLTSGRAKWNEQF
TRBD2	TRBV11-2	ASSPIQLAGGTGELF
.	TRBV6-1	AIDGPLPNSPLH
.	TRBV7-9	ASSPGVTSGNTIY
.	TRBV5-6	ASSFGKGDIQY
.	TRBV6-1	ASSEIKETQY
.	TRBV29-1	SAVGGTNTIY
TRBD1	TRBV24-1	ATSPGTGVYEKLF
TRBD2	TRBV27	ASSRRTSGRSADTQY
.	TRBV15	ATSRDLGGLSQNTGELF
TRBD2	TRBV20-1	SATLAGALYNEQF
.	TRBV20-1	SARDSGTSLRHEQY
.	TRBV7-9	ASSRLTGNTEAF
.	TRBV11-2	ASSSRGFENEQF
TRBD1	TRBV12-3/TRBV12-4	ASSLQGVGGYT
.	TRBV11-3	ASSLVTETDTQY